This entry is about one T cell receptor (beta chain). What it binds is not known. This sample stems from a study of lymphopenia after photon versus proton radiotherapy. Looked up from germline, CDR1 is SGHTA and CDR2 is FQGNSA. V lost 0 bases, J lost 1 base, and 13 bases lay in between. CDR3 length: 16 amino acids. Profiled with immunoSEQ multiplex PCR; TCRdb holds only in-frame clones, not every one. In the table there are 20,000 to 30,000 clones, roughly 85% of which are singletons. General study points: A bigger post-nadir fall in TCR diversity correlated inversely with survival time in deceased patients. Under photons, naive T cells and diversity fell while effector/memory populations rose. Better survival with proton therapy was suggested as possible, not demonstrated. Post-nadir diversity loss with photons came from oligoclonal expansion, particularly CD8+ Temra cells.

The sequence was collected from a woman in her seventies with pancreatic cancer. The chain recombines TRBV7-2 with TRBJ2-7; D unresolved. The starting material was peripheral blood, obtained from a patient treated with proton-based radiotherapy. CDR3 coding DNA: TGTGCCAGCAGCTTAGCGGGTGGGATAGGGTCCTACGAGCAGTACTTC. It encodes CASSLAGGIGSYEQYF.